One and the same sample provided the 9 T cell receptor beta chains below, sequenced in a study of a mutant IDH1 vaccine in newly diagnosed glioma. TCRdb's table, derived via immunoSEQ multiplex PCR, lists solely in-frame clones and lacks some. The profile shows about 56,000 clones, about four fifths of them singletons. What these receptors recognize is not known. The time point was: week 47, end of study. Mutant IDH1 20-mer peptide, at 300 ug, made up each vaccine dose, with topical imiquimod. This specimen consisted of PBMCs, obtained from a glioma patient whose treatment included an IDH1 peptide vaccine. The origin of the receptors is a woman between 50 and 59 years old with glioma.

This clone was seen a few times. CDR3 region: CASSSGQGGEQYF. The DNA of the CDR3 is TGCGCCAGCAGCTCGGGACAGGGCGGCGAGCAGTACTTC. The genes are TRBV5-1 and TRBJ2-7; 9 positions agree with TRBD1. This CDR3 is 13 amino acids long. Germline trimming cut 3 bases from V and 6 bases from J; bases unmatched to any gene: 4. CDR1 is SGHRS, CDR2 YFSETQ, per germline.

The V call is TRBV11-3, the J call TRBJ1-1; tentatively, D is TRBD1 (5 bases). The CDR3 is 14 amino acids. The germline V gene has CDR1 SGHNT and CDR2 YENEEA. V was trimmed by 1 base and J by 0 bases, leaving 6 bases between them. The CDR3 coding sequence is TGTGCCAGCAGCTTAGCAGGGCTGAACACTGAAGCTTTCTTT. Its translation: CASSLAGLNTEAFF.

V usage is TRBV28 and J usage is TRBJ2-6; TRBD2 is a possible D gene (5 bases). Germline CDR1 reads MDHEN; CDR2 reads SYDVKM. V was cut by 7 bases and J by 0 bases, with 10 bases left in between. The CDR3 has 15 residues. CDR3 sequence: CASNPGGSGANVLTF. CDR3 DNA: TGTGCCAGCAACCCCGGAGGCTCTGGGGCCAACGTCCTGACTTTC.

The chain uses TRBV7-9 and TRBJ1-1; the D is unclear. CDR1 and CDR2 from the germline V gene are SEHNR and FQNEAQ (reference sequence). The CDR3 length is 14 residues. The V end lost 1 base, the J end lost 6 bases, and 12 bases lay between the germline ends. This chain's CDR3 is CASSLVISRAEAFF. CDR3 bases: TGTGCCAGCAGCTTAGTTATAAGTCGCGCTGAAGCTTTCTTT.

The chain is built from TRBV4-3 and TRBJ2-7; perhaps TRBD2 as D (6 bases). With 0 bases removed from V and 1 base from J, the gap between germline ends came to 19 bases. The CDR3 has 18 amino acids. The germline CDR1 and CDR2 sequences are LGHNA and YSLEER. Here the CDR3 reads CASSQEWVGTVGSYEQYF. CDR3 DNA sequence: TGCGCCAGCAGCCAAGAATGGGTAGGGACTGTGGGGTCCTACGAGCAGTACTTC.

As DNA, the CDR3 is TGTGCCATCAGCCCCGGGACAGGGGGATACGAGCAGTACTTC. Translation: CAISPGTGGYEQYF. The chain has TRBV10-3 and TRBJ2-7; the match to TRBD1 covers 11 bases. Per the germline V gene, CDR1 is ENHRY and CDR2 is SYGVKD. The CDR3 is 14 amino acids. The V and J ends lost 6 bases and 4 bases, in that order; junction bases with no gene match: 5.

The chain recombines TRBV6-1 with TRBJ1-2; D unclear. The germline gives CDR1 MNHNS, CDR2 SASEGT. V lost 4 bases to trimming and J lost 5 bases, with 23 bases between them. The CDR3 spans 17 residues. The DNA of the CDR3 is TGTGCCAGCAGTGGATTCCCCGCGGATCCGGCGTCGTATGGCTACACCTTC. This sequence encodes CASSGFPADPASYGYTF.

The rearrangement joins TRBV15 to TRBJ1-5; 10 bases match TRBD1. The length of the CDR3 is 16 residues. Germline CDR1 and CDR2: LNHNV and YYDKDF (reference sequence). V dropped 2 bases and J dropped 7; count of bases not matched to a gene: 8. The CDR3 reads CATSRQTRTGGQPQHF. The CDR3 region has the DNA TGTGCCACCAGCAGACAGACCCGGACAGGGGGACAGCCCCAGCATTTT.

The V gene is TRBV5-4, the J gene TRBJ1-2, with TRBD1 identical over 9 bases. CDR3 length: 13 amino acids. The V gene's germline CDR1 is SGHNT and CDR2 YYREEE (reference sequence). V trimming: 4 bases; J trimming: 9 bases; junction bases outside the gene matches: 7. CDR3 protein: CASSPNRGPRYTF. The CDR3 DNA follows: TGTGCCAGCAGCCCCAACAGGGGGCCTCGCTACACCTTC.